This entry describes one TCR beta chain. This sample stems from a study of T cells in Graves' hyperthyroidism and ophthalmopathy. What was amplified from RNA transcripts were TCR beta CDR3 regions. First-round RT-PCR of the TCR CDR3 relied on the HTBI primer set. From the multiplex PCR reads, TCRdb called clonotypes with MiXCR, one entry per CDR3 protein. The repertoire consists of around 580,000 distinct CDR3 sequences, with roughly 17% occurring once and the leading ten covering approximately 20%. The sequence was obtained from a woman aged 18-29 years with Graves' hyperthyroidism. Sequences were obtained from blood.

This CDR3 reads CASSEGLAVYEQYF. The CDR3 bases are TGTGCCAGCAGTGAGGGACTAGCGGTCTACGAGCAGTACTTC. The gene calls are TRBV6-2 or TRBV6-3 and TRBJ2-7; the match to TRBD2 covers 11 bases. Per the germline V gene, CDR1 is MNHEY and CDR2 is SVGEGT. This CDR3 is 14 amino acids long. Trimming at V came to 5 bases and at J to 3 bases, leaving 3 bases not matched to a gene.